This T cell receptor beta chain was recovered during a study of blood T cell repertoires in COVID-19. Study at large: Some COVID-19 samples were acute and others convalescent; all came from the United States, Italy and Spain.

CDR3 length: 14 amino acids. V lost 11 bases, J lost 1 base, and 9 bases stayed unmatched. Germline CDR1 ENHRY, CDR2 SYGVKD. In its sample, this clone was seen once. The method was immunoSEQ multiplex PCR; TCRdb's version includes in-frame clones alone and lacks a portion of them. The sample lists under 200,000 clones; about nine tenths were seen once. This TCR came from a man between 65 and 85 years old with active or convalescent COVID-19. The specimen was peripheral blood. J is TRBJ2-5 and V is TRBV10-3, with 8 bases lining up with TRBD2. As DNA, the CDR3 is TGTGCCGCTACTAGCGGTACAGGCCAAGAGACCCAGTACTTC. The encoded protein is CAATSGTGQETQYF.